The entry that follows covers one TCR beta chain sequence. Its antigen is currently not known. The input lacks base qualities; no much larger clone sits a single base away. Other DNA sequences within the sample encode an identical CDR3. This sample is drawn from a study of shared clonotypes between healthy human individuals (dated by TCRdb to about 2020). Looking at the study overall: The cohort comprised a couple of women and a few men aged 18 to 49 years. For each donor, CD4 naive and CD4 memory were each given three plates, CD8 naive was given two plates, and CD8 memory was given one plate. The study deeply sequenced blood TCR repertoires of five healthy adults to estimate repertoire size and the extent of clonotype sharing between individuals. Libraries were prepared and TCR repertoires were sequenced by different laboratories using diverse techniques, in order to increase sequencing depth and limit assay-specific biases. Each donor's leukapheresis produced roughly between roughly 0.94 and 9.5 billion PBMCs. Here is what the overall study found, with its caveats: Sampling was limited to blood, and TCR repertoires in tissue likely differ from TCR repertoires in blood. Because the study included only a small number of donors, the genetic and exposure-history diversity represented was limited. Naive subsets generally had larger estimated clonotype richness than memory subsets did. Based on pairwise subsampling, the degree of clonotype sharing among donors was expected to be affected by sequencing depth. When a handful of donors were compared, the shared fraction of clonotypes was approximately 5% for naive CD4, more than 3% for naive CD8, more than 2% for memory CD4, and about 0.36% for memory CD8. Clonotypes shared by all four sorted-subset donors showed higher generation probabilities than non-shared clonotypes. Incomplete sequencing was indicated by rarefaction of sorted-subset datasets, despite the large sequencing depth.

Via the germline V gene, CDR1 is MNHEY and CDR2 SVGAGI. Spanning cysteine to phenylalanine, the CDR3 consists of 14 amino acids. The kept DNA is CDR3 alone, 42 bases in frame from the first base. The V end loses 2 bases and the J end loses 4 bases, and a stretch of 11 bases separates them. CD8 naive samples consisted of CD45RO-negative cells that were positively selected for CCR7, yielding a CD45RA+CCR7+ population without TemRA cells. The donors were healthy, HIV-negative adults who had no recently reported acute infections or vaccinations. All donors were Caucasian adults living in Nashville, Tennessee, USA. After blood collection by leukapheresis, PBMCs were isolated using Ficoll-Histopaque density gradient centrifugation and then cryopreserved in the vapor phase of liquid nitrogen. Purity and quantity of every magnetically sorted T cell population were checked by analytical flow cytometry. Genomic DNA was isolated from every sorted fraction and measured by UV absorbance on a Nanodrop 2000c.

TCR CDR3 regions were amplified from genomic DNA by multiplex PCR using the deep immunoSEQ assay. For each cell subset, the extracted genomic DNA was distributed evenly across all wells of several immunoSEQ 96-well plates, and each plate served as one replicate. For sorted subsets, each replicate PCR was loaded with about 0.2 ug genomic DNA, equivalent to 30,000 or so T cell genomes. Purified libraries were measured with a Qubit 3.0 fluorometer, size-checked on a Bioanalyzer 2100, and measured again with the KAPA Library Quantification kit. Each immunoSEQ 96-well plate was sequenced on its own single-read 150-cycle Illumina NextSeq 550 flow cell. Per the original workflow: Because only junctional sequences without quality scores were contained in the immunoSEQ output, filtering matching that applied to full-length reads could not be performed. Sequences were annotated with PyIR, a Python wrapper for IgBLAST v1.9, using IMGT germline references to assign V/J genes and CDR3. Reads with weak V/J assignments (E-value above 1e-6), missing CDR3, stop codons, out-of-frame junctions, or ambiguous translated residues were removed. A V3J clonotype was defined by an identical inferred V gene, J gene, and CDR3 amino acid sequence. To compute the percentage overlap between repertoires, the number of shared unique clonotypes was divided by the size of the smaller repertoire. Three approaches were used to assess repertoire richness: RTK rarefaction, the Chao1 estimator, and Recon v2.1 estimates of unobserved clonotypes. For all TCRbeta clonotypes obtained by the gDNA method from a handful of donors, generation probabilities were computed with OLGA. The table comes from immuneACCESS by way of TCRdb, which keeps in-frame sequences with V and J called. Part of the clones is missing from these tables; in studies checked, under half for an unresolved V gene and the rest for unknown reasons. V, J and clone size reflect that table, while D and trimming were determined from the DNA. A total of nearly 2 million clones appear in this sample, about 95% of them only once. The biggest ten clones account for more than 0.95% of the sample.

The material sequenced was naive CD8+ T cells sorted from blood. The label giving this sample's cell subset or site can be read as: CD45RA+CCR7+. This receptor chain uses TRBV6-5 and TRBJ1-1; perhaps TRBD1 is the D gene, with 6 bases matching. The receptor was derived from a man between 18 and 35 years old in good health. The DNA sequence reads TGTGCCAGCAGTTACCGGGAAGGGGGCACTGAAGCTTTCTTT. This translates into CASSYREGGTEAFF.